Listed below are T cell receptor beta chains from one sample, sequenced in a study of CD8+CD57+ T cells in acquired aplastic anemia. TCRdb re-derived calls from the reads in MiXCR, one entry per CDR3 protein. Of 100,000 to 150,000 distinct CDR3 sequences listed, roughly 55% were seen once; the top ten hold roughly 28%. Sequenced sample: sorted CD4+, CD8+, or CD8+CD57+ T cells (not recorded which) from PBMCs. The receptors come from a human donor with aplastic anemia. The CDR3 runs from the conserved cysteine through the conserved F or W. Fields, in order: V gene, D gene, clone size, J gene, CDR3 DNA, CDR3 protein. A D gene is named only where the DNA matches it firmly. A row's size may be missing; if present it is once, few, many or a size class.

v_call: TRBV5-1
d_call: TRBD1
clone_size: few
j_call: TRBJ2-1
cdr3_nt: TGCGCCAGCAGTTTAGGGACAGGAAACAATGAGCAGTTCTTC
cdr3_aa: CASSLGTGNNEQFF

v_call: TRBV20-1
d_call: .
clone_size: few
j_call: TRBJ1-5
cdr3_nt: TGCAGTGCTAGAGACTTTAGCAATCAGCCCCAGCATTTT
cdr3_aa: CSARDFSNQPQHF

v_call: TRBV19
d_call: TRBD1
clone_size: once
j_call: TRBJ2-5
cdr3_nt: TGCGCCAGCAGCTGGGGGGGGACAGGGGAGTCGGAGACCCAGTACTTC
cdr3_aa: CASSWGGTGESETQYF

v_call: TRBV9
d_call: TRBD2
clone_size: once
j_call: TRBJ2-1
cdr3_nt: TGTGCCAGCAGCGAGGTGAGGACTAGCGGGACCAATGAGCAGTTCTTC
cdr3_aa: CASSEVRTSGTNEQFF

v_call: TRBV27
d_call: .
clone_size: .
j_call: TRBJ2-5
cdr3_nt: TGTGCCAGCAGTTTATCCCCACAGGCGATCAGGGAGGCCCAGTACTTC
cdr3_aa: CASSLSPQAIREAQYF

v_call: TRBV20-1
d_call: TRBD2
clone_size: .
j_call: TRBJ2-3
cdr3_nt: TGCAGTGCTAGCGCGCTAGCGGCTAGCACAGATACGCAGTATTTT
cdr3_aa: CSASALAASTDTQYF

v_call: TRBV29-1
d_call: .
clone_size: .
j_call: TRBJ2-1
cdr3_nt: TGCAGCGGAGGGAGTGTCGAGGGGGGCAATGAGCAGTTCTTC
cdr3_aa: CSGGSVEGGNEQFF

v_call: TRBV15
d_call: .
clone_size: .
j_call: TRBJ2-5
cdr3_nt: TGTGCCACCAGCAAGGGTGGACAAGAGACCCAGTACTTC
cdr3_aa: CATSKGGQETQYF

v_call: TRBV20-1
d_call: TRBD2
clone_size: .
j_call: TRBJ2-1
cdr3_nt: TGCAGTGCTGAAGGGACTAGCGGGAGAAATGAGCAGTTCTTC
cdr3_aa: CSAEGTSGRNEQFF

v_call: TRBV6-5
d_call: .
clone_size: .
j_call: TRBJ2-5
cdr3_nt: TGTGCCAGCAGTTACCTCGGGATCCAAGAGACCCAGTACTTC
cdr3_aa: CASSYLGIQETQYF

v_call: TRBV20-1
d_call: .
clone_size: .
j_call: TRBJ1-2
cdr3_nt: TGCAGTGCTAGAGAACTAGGGGGCTATGGCTACACCTTC
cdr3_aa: CSARELGGYGYTF

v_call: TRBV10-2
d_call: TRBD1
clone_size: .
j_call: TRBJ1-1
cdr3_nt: TGCGCCGTCCAGGGGGCGTACACTGAAGCTTTCTTT
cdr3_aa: CAVQGAYTEAFF

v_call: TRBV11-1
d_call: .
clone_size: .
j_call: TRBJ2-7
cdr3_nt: TGTGCCAGCAGTGGTACCTTCGTCCGTCTGGCGAGTTACGAGCAGTACTTC
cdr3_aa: CASSGTFVRLASYEQYF

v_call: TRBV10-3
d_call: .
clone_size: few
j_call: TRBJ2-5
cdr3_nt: TGTGCCATCAGTTCCCAGATCAAGGAGACCCAGTACTTC
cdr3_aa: CAISSQIKETQYF

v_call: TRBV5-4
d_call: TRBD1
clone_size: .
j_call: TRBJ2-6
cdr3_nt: TGTGCCAGCAGCTCACAGGGGTTAGCTCTGGGGGCCAACGTCCTGACTTTC
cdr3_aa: CASSSQGLALGANVLTF

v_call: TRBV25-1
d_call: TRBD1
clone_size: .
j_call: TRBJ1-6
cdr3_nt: TGTGCCAGCAAGGGACAGGGGTCGTCACCCCTCCACTTT
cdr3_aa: CASKGQGSSPLHF

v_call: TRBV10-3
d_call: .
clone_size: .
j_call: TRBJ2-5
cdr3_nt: TGTGCCATCAGCGAAACGGGGGAGACCCAGTACTTC
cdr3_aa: CAISETGETQYF

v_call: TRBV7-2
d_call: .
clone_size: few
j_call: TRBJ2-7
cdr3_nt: TGTGCCAGCAGTTCACATTACGAGCAGTACTTC
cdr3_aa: CASSSHYEQYF

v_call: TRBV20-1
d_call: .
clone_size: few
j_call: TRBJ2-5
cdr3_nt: TGCAGTGCTAGCGCCAGGCTCGGGACCCAGTACTTC
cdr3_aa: CSASARLGTQYF

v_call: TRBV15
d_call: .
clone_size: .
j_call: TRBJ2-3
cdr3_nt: TGTGCCACCAGCAGGTTATCGAGGAGGGATACGCAGTATTTT
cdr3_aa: CATSRLSRRDTQYF

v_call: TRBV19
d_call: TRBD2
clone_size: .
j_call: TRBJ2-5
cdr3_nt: TGTGCCAGTAGGCGACTAGCGGGCCAAGAGACCCAGTACTTC
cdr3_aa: CASRRLAGQETQYF

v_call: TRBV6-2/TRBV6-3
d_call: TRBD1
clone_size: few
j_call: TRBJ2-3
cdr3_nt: TGTGCCAGCAGCGGACGGACAGGCGGCACAGATACGCAGTATTTT
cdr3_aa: CASSGRTGGTDTQYF

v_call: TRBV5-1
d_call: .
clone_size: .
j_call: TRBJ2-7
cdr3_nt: TGCGCCAGCAGTGATTCTAATCTAGGCTACGAGCAGTACTTC
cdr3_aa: CASSDSNLGYEQYF

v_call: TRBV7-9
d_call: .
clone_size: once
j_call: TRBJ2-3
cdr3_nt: TGTGCCAGCAGCCCCAGAGGACAGTATACGCAGTATTTT
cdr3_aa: CASSPRGQYTQYF

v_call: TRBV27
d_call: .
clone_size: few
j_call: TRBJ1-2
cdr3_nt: TGTGCCAGCAGTTTATCGAATGGCGCAGGACTGAGGTCTGGCTACACCTTC
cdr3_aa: CASSLSNGAGLRSGYTF

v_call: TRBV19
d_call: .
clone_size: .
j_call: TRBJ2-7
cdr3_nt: TGTGCCAGTAGGGGGCGGGACAGAGACTACGAGCAGTACTTC
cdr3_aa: CASRGRDRDYEQYF

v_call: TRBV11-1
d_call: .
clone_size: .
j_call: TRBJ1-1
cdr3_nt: TGTGCCAGCAGCTTAGGGGCAGTGAACACTGAAGCTTTCTTT
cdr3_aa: CASSLGAVNTEAFF

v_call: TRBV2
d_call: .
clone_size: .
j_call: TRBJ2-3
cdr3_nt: TGTGCCAGCAGTGAACAGGGCGCGACAGATACGCAGTATTTT
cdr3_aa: CASSEQGATDTQYF

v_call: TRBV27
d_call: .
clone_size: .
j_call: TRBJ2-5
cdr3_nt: TGTGCCAGCAGTTTCGATGGAGAGACCCAGTACTTC
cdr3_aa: CASSFDGETQYF

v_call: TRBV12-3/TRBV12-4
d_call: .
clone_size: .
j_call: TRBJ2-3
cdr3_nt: TGTGCCAGCAGTTTCTGGGGAGATACGCAGTATTTT
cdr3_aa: CASSFWGDTQYF

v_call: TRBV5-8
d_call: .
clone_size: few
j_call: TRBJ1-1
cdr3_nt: TGTGCCAGCAGCTTGTCTCCAGGGAACACTGAAGCTTTCTTT
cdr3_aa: CASSLSPGNTEAFF

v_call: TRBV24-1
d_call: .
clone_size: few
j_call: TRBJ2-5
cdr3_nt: TGTGCCACCAGTGAGGCAGCCACCCAAGAGACCCAGTACTTC
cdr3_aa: CATSEAATQETQYF

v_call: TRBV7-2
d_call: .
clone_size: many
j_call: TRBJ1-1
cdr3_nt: TGTGCCAGCAGCTTCGGCAGGGCCACTGAAGCTTTCTTT
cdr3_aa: CASSFGRATEAFF

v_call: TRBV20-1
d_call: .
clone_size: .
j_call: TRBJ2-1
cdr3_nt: TGCAGTGCTCCCGGGCCCCACTCTTACAATGAGCAGTTCTTC
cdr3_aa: CSAPGPHSYNEQFF

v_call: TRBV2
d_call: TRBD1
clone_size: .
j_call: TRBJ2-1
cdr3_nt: TGTGCCAGCAGTATCGGGACAGGCAACGTGAATGAGCAGTTCTTC
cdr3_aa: CASSIGTGNVNEQFF

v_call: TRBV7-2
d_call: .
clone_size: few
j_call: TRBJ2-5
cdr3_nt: TGTGCCAGCAGCTTAGGCCTCTCAGGGACCCAGTACTTC
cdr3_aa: CASSLGLSGTQYF

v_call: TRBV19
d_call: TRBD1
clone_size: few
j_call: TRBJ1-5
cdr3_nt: TGTGCCAGTAGTTCCACAGGGGATCAGCCCCAGCATTTT
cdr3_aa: CASSSTGDQPQHF

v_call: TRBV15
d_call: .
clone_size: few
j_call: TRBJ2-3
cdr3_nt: TGTGCCACCAGCGGCCATAGAACCTCTGGCACAGATACGCAGTATTTT
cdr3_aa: CATSGHRTSGTDTQYF

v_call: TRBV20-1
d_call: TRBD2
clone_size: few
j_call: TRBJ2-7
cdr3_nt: TGCAGTGCTAGGGGTTTAGCGGGAGGTTACGAGCAGTACTTC
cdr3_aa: CSARGLAGGYEQYF

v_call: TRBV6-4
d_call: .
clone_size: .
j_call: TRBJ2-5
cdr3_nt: TGTGCCAGCGGGTGGCCGGGACTCAAAGAGACCCAGTACTTC
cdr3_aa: CASGWPGLKETQYF

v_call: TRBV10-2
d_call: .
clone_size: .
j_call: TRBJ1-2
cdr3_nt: TGCGCCAGCAGTGAGTTGGGGGGAGGCTACACCTTC
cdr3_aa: CASSELGGGYTF

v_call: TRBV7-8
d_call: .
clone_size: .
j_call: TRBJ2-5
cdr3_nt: TGTGCCAGCAGCTTATCACAGATTTTCCAAGAGACCCAGTACTTC
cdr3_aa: CASSLSQIFQETQYF

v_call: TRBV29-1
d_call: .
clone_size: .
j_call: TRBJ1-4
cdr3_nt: TGCAGCGTTGAAGCGGGGGAGCGAGGAAAACTGTTTTTT
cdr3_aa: CSVEAGERGKLFF

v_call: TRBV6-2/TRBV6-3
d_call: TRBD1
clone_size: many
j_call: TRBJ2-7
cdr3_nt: TGTGCCAGCAGTTACACAACGGACAGGGGACCCTACGAGCAGTACTTC
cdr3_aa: CASSYTTDRGPYEQYF

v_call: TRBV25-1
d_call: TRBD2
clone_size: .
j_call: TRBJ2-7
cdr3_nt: TGTGCCAGCAGTCCCCCGACCGGGACTAGCGGGTCCTACGAGCAGTACTTC
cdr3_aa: CASSPPTGTSGSYEQYF

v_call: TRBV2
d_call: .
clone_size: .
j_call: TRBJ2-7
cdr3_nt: TGTGCCAGCAGGCTAGACGAGCAGTACTTC
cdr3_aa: CASRLDEQYF

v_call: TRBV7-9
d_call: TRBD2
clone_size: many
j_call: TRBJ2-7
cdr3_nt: TGTGCCAGCAGCTCCCCCAGGCGGGGACTAGGGTCCTACGAGCAGTACTTC
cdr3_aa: CASSSPRRGLGSYEQYF

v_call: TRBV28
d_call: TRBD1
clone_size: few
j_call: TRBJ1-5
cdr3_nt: TGTGCCAGCAGTTCCCTCCTCATCCGGGACAGTAGCAATCAGCCCCAGCATTTT
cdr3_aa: CASSSLLIRDSSNQPQHF

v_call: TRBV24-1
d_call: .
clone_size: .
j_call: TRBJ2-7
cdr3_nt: TGTGCCACCAGTGTAGGGGTGATAGTTGAGCAGTACTTC
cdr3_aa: CATSVGVIVEQYF

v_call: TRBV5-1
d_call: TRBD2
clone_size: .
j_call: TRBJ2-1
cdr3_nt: TGCGCCAGCAGCTTCTTAGCGGGAAGCTCCTACAATGAGCAGTTCTTC
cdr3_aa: CASSFLAGSSYNEQFF

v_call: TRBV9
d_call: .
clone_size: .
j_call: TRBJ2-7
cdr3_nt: TGTGCCAGCAGTCGGTTGTCCTACGAGCAGTACTTC
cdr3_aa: CASSRLSYEQYF

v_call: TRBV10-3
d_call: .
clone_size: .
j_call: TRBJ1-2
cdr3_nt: TGTGCCATCAGTGACGGGTGGGGACTAAATAACTATGGCTACACCTTC
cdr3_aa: CAISDGWGLNNYGYTF